This record concerns one T cell receptor (beta chain) sequence. Patients in Seattle were enrolled during active infection, then followed longitudinally. This record comes from a study of blood T cell repertoires in COVID-19. In the study overall: Both acute and convalescent COVID-19 samples were obtained from the United States, Italy and Spain.

Germline values: CDR1 SGHRS, CDR2 YFSETQ. The length of the CDR3 is 17 residues. J lost 0 bases, V lost 4 bases, and 12 bases had no gene match. The repertoire was sequenced with immunoSEQ multiplex PCR; TCRdb's copy has only in-frame clones and lacks some. This sample has roughly 250,000 clones, with roughly nine tenths found just once. The origin of this receptor is a woman aged 25 to 39 with COVID-19, enrolled during active disease. The material sequenced was peripheral blood. The chain employs TRBV5-1 and TRBJ1-1; 7 bases align to TRBD1. The CDR3 bases are TGCGCCAGCAGCATGACAGGGAACGGGCTCATGAACACTGAAGCTTTCTTT. Encoded protein: CASSMTGNGLMNTEAFF.